This record concerns one T cell receptor (beta chain) sequence. Profiled with immunoSEQ multiplex PCR; TCRdb holds only in-frame clones, not every one. In the table there are about 140,000 clones, roughly 80% of which are singletons. This entry is derived from a study of blood T cell repertoires in COVID-19. Study-wide background: Sites across the United States, Italy and Spain contributed samples from acute and convalescent COVID-19. PBMCs, B-cell-depleted T cells, or T cells provided the cDNA or gDNA that made up the material.

CDR3 length: 13 amino acids. The V gene lost 2 bases and the J gene lost 3 bases, with 8 bases spanning the gap. Germline V lookup: CDR1 MGHRA, CDR2 YSYEKL. The rearrangement joins TRBV4-1 to TRBJ2-7; D uncertain. The sequenced sample was peripheral blood. The receptor's source is an older man who had recovered from COVID-19. This chain's CDR3 is CASSQLPLYEQYF. The CDR3 coding sequence is TGCGCCAGCAGCCAACTACCCCTCTACGAGCAGTACTTC.